This TCR beta chain was obtained from a study of T cell changes during pregnancy in multiple sclerosis. TCRdb keeps only in-frame clones here, not all; method: immunoSEQ multiplex PCR. The sample has some 45,000 clones, about 95% seen once. Trimming stripped 5 bases from V and 1 base from J, with 21 bases between. CDR1 is SEHNR and CDR2 is FQNEAQ in the germline V gene (reference sequence). The CDR3 is made up of 18 amino acids. This chain uses TRBV7-9 with TRBJ2-1; tentative D call: TRBD1 (6 bases). The clonotype comes from a female donor with multiple sclerosis, enrolled in a pregnancy study. The sequencing used CD8+ T cells from peripheral blood mononuclear cells, collected in the first trimester of pregnancy. DNA of the CDR3: TGTGCCAGCAGCCTAGTGGAGGACAGCCCGTTTTCCTACAATGAGCAGTTCTTC. Translation: CASSLVEDSPFSYNEQFF. The entire variable domain, with the rest obtained from reference TRBV7-9 and TRBJ2-1, is as follows: DTGVSQNPRHKITKRGQNVTFRCDPISEHNRLYWYRQTLGQGPEFLTYFQNEAQLEKSRLLSDRFSAERPKGSFSTLEIQRTEQGDSAMYLCASSLVEDSPFSYNEQFFGPGTRLTVL.